The 25 T cell receptor beta chains below come from one sample, sequenced in a study of blood T cell repertoires in COVID-19. The table came from immunoSEQ multiplex PCR; TCRdb's copy has only in-frame clones and leaves some out. In the table there are tens of thousands of clones, more than 75% of which are singletons. The sequencing input was peripheral blood. These receptors all stem from a man aged 80 or over in a cohort sampled during active COVID-19.

The V and J genes are TRBV7-2 and TRBJ2-1, with a tentative D call TRBD1 (6 bases). From germline, CDR1 is SGHTA and CDR2 FQGNSA. V was clipped by 6 bases and J by 4 bases, with 10 bases between them. The CDR3 contains 13 residues. The CDR3 reads CASRGASYNEQFF. The CDR3 DNA is TGTGCCAGCAGGGGGGCGTCGTACAATGAGCAGTTCTTC.

The rearrangement uses TRBV19 and TRBJ1-5; 7 positions agree with TRBD1. The CDR3 covers 15 residues. The junction had 5 bases not matched to a gene; V was cut back by 3 bases and J by 3 bases. Germline CDR1 and CDR2: LNHDA and SQIVND (reference sequence). The CDR3 sequence: CASSIRDSPNQPQHF. CDR3 coding DNA: TGTGCCAGTAGTATCCGGGACAGTCCCAATCAGCCCCAGCATTTT. The full variable domain, with the rest looked up from reference TRBV19 and TRBJ1-5, is DGGITQSPKYLFRKEGQNVTLSCEQNLNHDAMYWYRQDPGQGLRLIYYSQIVNDFQKGDIAEGYSVSREKKESFPLTVTSAQKNPTAFYLCASSIRDSPNQPQHFGDGTRLSIL.

The CDR3 loop reads CAWDRDRANSPLHF. The CDR3 region has the DNA TGTGCCTGGGACCGGGACAGAGCTAATTCACCCCTCCACTTT. The gene calls are TRBV30 and TRBJ1-6; TRBD1 aligns across 7 bases. After removal of 5 bases from V and 6 bases from J, the junction contained 7 bases not matched to a gene. The V gene's germline CDR1 is GTSNPN and CDR2 SVGIG (reference sequence). This CDR3 is 14 amino acids long.

The chain recombines TRBV6-5 with TRBJ1-4, with 7 bases fitting TRBD1. With V trimmed by 6 bases and J by 3 bases, 4 bases remained unmatched. From germline, CDR1 is MNHEY and CDR2 SVGAGI. The length of the CDR3 is 14 residues. CDR3 in amino acids: CASRTGSANEKLFF. CDR3 nucleotide sequence: TGTGCCAGCAGGACAGGGTCTGCTAATGAAAAACTGTTTTTT.

This clone was detected once. This sequence joins TRBV9 and TRBJ2-3, with 9 bases lining up with TRBD2. V was pared by 4 bases and J by 2 bases, with 11 bases of the junction left unmatched. The CDR3 sequence is 17 residues long. CDR1 SGDLS and CDR2 YYNGEE come from the germline V gene. The CDR3 region has the DNA TGTGCCAGCAGCTTGACGACTAGCGGACCATTCACAGATACGCAGTATTTT. It yields the protein CASSLTTSGPFTDTQYF.

The V call is TRBV3-1 (or the pseudogene TRBV3-2), the J call TRBJ1-2, with TRBD1 identical over 10 bases. The CDR3 sequence is 16 residues long. Losses at the gene ends were 1 base for V and 7 bases for J; bases not matched to a gene: 9. From germline, CDR1 is LGHDT and CDR2 YNNKEL (reference sequence). The CDR3 loop is CASSQAGTGAAGGYTF. DNA for the CDR3: TGTGCCAGCAGCCAAGCGGGGACAGGGGCAGCGGGTGGCTACACCTTC.

This clone has just a few counts. The rearrangement joins TRBV6-5 to TRBJ1-6; 7 bases are shared with TRBD1. V lost 4 bases and J lost 1; bases outside the gene matches: 1. The germline V gene encodes CDR1 MNHEY and CDR2 SVGAGI. The CDR3 runs 15 residues. CDR3 DNA sequence: TGTGCCAGCAGTTCGACAGGGTCCTATAATTCACCCCTCCACTTT. Translating gives CASSSTGSYNSPLHF.

V gene TRBV5-5 combines with J gene TRBJ2-5, with 8 bases aligning to TRBD2. CDR1 SGHKS and CDR2 YYEKEE come from the germline V gene (reference sequence). V lost 2 bases and J lost 1; bases outside the gene matches: 4. The CDR3 contains 15 residues. The CDR3 sequence is CASSFGGGRQETQYF. CDR3 DNA: TGTGCCAGCAGCTTCGGCGGGGGGCGCCAAGAGACCCAGTACTTC.

The rearrangement links TRBV30 to TRBJ1-2, with D maybe TRBD1 (5 bases). Germline V lookup: CDR1 GTSNPN, CDR2 SVGIG (reference sequence). Trimming cost V 0 bases and J 7 bases, with 12 bases left between them. This CDR3 has 13 amino acids. The CDR3 nucleotides are TGTGCCTGGAGTGTAGTCCAGGGCATTGGCTACACCTTC. The encoded protein is CAWSVVQGIGYTF.

V and J are TRBV6-5 and TRBJ2-7, with TRBD1 matching over 8 bases. With 5 bases clipped from V and 5 bases from J, the junction kept 5 bases outside the gene matches. Germline CDR1 is MNHEY and CDR2 is SVGAGI. CDR3 length: 13 amino acids. The CDR3 DNA sequence: TGTGCCAGCAGTCGGACAGGGTCTCACGAGCAGTACTTC. This codes for CASSRTGSHEQYF.

V is TRBV5-1 and J is TRBJ2-1; 9 nucleotides agree with TRBD2. Trimming at V came to 5 bases and at J to 7 bases, leaving 4 bases not matched to a gene. Germline loops: CDR1 SGHRS, CDR2 YFSETQ. The CDR3 is 13 residues long. CDR3 coding DNA: TGCGCCAGCAGGAAGACTAGCGGTAATGAGCAGTTCTTC. This encodes CASRKTSGNEQFF.

This clone occurred once. CDR3 coding DNA: TGCAGCGTCGGGGACAGGGGTTACGAGCAGTACTTC. Its translation: CSVGDRGYEQYF. The genes are TRBV29-1 and TRBJ2-7, with TRBD1 identical over 10 bases. Germline CDR1 is SQVTM and CDR2 is ANQGSEA. There are 12 residues in the CDR3. Trimming removed 6 bases from V and 4 bases from J; junction bases left unmatched: 3.

The chain employs TRBV27 and TRBJ2-2; TRBD2 agrees at 11 bases. Trimming removed 6 bases from V and 4 bases from J; junction bases left unmatched: 7. Per the germline V gene, CDR1 is MNHEY and CDR2 is SMNVEV (reference sequence). The CDR3 is 16 residues long. CDR3 DNA sequence: TGTGCCAGCAGCCCTATAGCGGGGGGGAGCACCGGGGAGCTGTTTTTT. Residues: CASSPIAGGSTGELFF.

The chain is built from TRBV10-1 and TRBJ2-7; 7 bases line up with TRBD2. The CDR3 runs 14 residues. Losses at the gene ends were 2 bases for V and 7 bases for J; bases not matched to a gene: 8. Germline CDR1 is WNHNN and CDR2 is SYGVQD (reference sequence). The CDR3 DNA sequence: TGCGCCAGCAGTGAGGGAGCGGGAAAGTTGGAGCAGTACTTC. Translation gives CASSEGAGKLEQYF.

The J gene is TRBJ1-2, the V gene TRBV7-9; D remains unclear. The CDR3 is 13 residues long. Trimming removed 2 bases at V and 1 base at J, with 5 bases between. Germline CDR1 reads SEHNR; CDR2 reads FQNEAQ (reference sequence). The CDR3 is CASSLTVNYGYTF. In nucleotides, the CDR3 is TGTGCCAGCAGCTTAACTGTTAACTATGGCTACACCTTC.

This rearrangement joins TRBV9 to TRBJ2-3; 9 bases fit TRBD2. J was trimmed by 1 base and V by 2 bases; bases with no gene match: 2. From germline, CDR1 is SGDLS and CDR2 YYNGEE. The CDR3 spans 15 residues. CDR3 residues: CASSVRGGRTDTQYF. The DNA for the CDR3 is TGTGCCAGCAGCGTGCGGGGGGGCCGCACAGATACGCAGTATTTT.

The rearrangement links TRBV24-1 to TRBJ2-5; 7 nucleotides line up with TRBD1. The J segment lost 5 bases and the V segment lost 6 bases, leaving 14 bases of the junction unmatched. The CDR3 loop spans 16 amino acids. Germline CDR1 and CDR2: KGHDR and SFDVKD. The CDR3 DNA sequence: TGTGCCACCAGTCCCTCCGACAGGGCAGGCACCGAGACCCAGTACTTC. This codes for CATSPSDRAGTETQYF.

This clone turned up a few times. The rearrangement links TRBV7-3 to TRBJ2-5; TRBD1 matches 7 bases. The CDR3 is 14 amino acids. The J segment lost 2 bases and the V segment lost 5 bases, leaving 5 bases of the junction unmatched. The germline gives CDR1 SGHTA, CDR2 FQGTGA. This CDR3 is CASSQGVEQETQYF. The CDR3 DNA is TGTGCCAGCAGCCAGGGGGTAGAACAAGAGACCCAGTACTTC.

The chain has TRBV5-4 and TRBJ1-4; 7 nucleotides line up with TRBD1. Germline CDR1 and CDR2: SGHNT and YYREEE (reference sequence). This CDR3 spans 15 amino acids. Trimming took 1 base from V and 4 from J; bases not matched to a gene: 4. In DNA, the CDR3 is TGTGCCAGCAGCTTGACAGGGGTGGATAATGAAAAACTGTTTTTT. Translated: CASSLTGVDNEKLFF.

This clone turned up a few times. CDR3 loop: CASRNRDRRNQPQHF. CDR3 coding DNA: TGTGCCAGCCGTAATAGGGACAGGCGAAATCAGCCCCAGCATTTT. The V and J genes are TRBV6-5 and TRBJ1-5; TRBD1 aligns across 8 bases. The CDR3 runs 15 residues. CDR1 and CDR2 from the germline V gene are MNHEY and SVGAGI. Germline trimming cut 8 bases from V and 4 bases from J; bases unmatched to any gene: 10.

The DNA for the CDR3 is TGTGCCAGCAGCTTAGGACTAGCCTCCGATGAGCAGTTCTTC. This translates into CASSLGLASDEQFF. The V and J genes are TRBV7-3 and TRBJ2-1; 8 positions agree with TRBD2. CDR1 and CDR2 (germline): SGHTA, FQGTGA. The CDR3 has 14 residues. V lost 2 bases, J lost 8 bases, and 5 bases stayed unmatched.

This clone was counted a few times. The V gene is TRBV5-1, the J gene TRBJ2-2; 9 bases line up with TRBD2. Per the germline V gene, CDR1 is SGHRS and CDR2 is YFSETQ. V was clipped by 4 bases and J by 2 bases; unmatched bases: 3. The CDR3 totals 15 residues. The CDR3 spells CASSVSGGNTGELFF. The DNA of the CDR3 is TGCGCCAGCAGCGTTAGCGGGGGAAACACCGGGGAGCTGTTTTTT.

The chain recombines TRBV18 with TRBJ1-6; 7 bases fit TRBD1. The germline CDR1 and CDR2 sequences are KGHSH and LQKENI. CDR3 size: 16 residues. With V trimmed by 1 base and J by 12 bases, 12 bases remained unmatched. The CDR3 protein is CASSPLGTARSGPLHF. Here the CDR3 DNA reads TGTGCCAGCTCACCACTCGGGACAGCCCGAAGTGGACCCCTCCACTTT.

The genes are TRBV18 and TRBJ1-1; D is ambiguous. The CDR3 has 14 amino acids. Trimming shortened V by 6 bases and J by 11 bases, and 22 bases separated the two germline ends. The germline CDR1 and CDR2 sequences are KGHSH and LQKENI. The CDR3 coding sequence is TGTGCCAGCTCCCCTTCTAATCCGGCAGCCAGGGCTTTCTTT. It encodes CASSPSNPAARAFF.

This chain connects TRBV30 to TRBJ1-3; D remains unclear. With 2 bases removed from V and 0 bases from J, the gap between germline ends came to 11 bases. The length of the CDR3 is 15 residues. Germline CDR1 GTSNPN, CDR2 SVGIG (reference sequence). CDR3 residues: CAWSTRRSSGNTIYF. The CDR3 DNA sequence: TGTGCCTGGAGTACCCGACGGAGCTCTGGAAACACCATATATTTT.